The present T cell receptor beta chain was sequenced within a study of blood T cell repertoires in COVID-19. The ends lost 5 bases at V and 4 bases at J; junction bases unmatched: 9. Germline CDR1 SGHRS, CDR2 YFSETQ. The CDR3 loop spans 15 amino acids. Generated by immunoSEQ multiplex PCR, the TCRdb table keeps only in-frame clones and is missing some. The data show under 200,000 clones, with around 80% seen just once and about 8.3% held by the top ten. Sequencing was performed on peripheral blood. The chain employs TRBV5-1 and TRBJ2-5, with 9 bases that match TRBD1. The sequence was obtained from a man aged 60 to 75 with acute or convalescent COVID-19. CDR3 sequence: CASSRDRGLGETQYF. The CDR3 nucleotides are TGCGCCAGCAGTCGCGACAGGGGGTTGGGAGAGACCCAGTACTTC. Filled out from reference TRBV5-1 and TRBJ2-5, the complete variable domain reads KAGVTQTPRYLIKTRGQQVTLSCSPISGHRSVSWYQQTPGQGLQFLFEYFSETQRNKGNFPGRFSGRQFSNSRSEMNVSTLELGDSALYLCASSRDRGLGETQYFGPGTRLLVL.